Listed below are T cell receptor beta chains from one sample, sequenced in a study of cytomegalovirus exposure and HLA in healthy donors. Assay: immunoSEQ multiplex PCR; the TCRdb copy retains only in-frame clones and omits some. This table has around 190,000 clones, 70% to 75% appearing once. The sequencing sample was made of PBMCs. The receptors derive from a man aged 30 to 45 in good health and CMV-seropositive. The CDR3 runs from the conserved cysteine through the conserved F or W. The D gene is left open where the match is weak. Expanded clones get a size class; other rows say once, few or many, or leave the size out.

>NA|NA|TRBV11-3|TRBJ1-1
CASSLDSTWGTEAFF
TGTGCCAGCAGCTTGGACTCAACCTGGGGCACTGAAGCTTTCTTT
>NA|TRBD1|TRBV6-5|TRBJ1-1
CASGRTGATEAFF
TGTGCCAGCGGAAGAACAGGGGCCACTGAAGCTTTCTTT
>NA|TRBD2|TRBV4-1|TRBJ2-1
CASSQTAGGNEQFF
TGCGCCAGCAGCCAAACGGCGGGGGGGAATGAGCAGTTCTTC
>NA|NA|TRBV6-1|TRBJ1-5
CASSDRAPGQPQHF
TGTGCCAGCAGTGACAGGGCGCCAGGTCAGCCCCAGCATTTT
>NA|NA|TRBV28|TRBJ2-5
CASSLGRFSRQYF
TGTGCCAGCAGTTTGGGTAGGTTCTCGAGGCAGTACTTC
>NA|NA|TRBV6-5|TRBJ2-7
CASSYSALASYEQYF
TGTGCCAGCAGTTACTCGGCACTAGCCTCCTACGAGCAGTACTTC
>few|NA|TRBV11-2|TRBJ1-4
CASSLDSKLKLFF
TGTGCCAGCAGCTTAGATTCCAAACTCAAACTGTTTTTT
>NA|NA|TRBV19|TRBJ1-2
CASSSPDRRGGYTF
TGTGCCAGTAGTAGCCCAGACAGGAGAGGGGGCTACACCTTC
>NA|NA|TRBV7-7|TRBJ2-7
CASSFMGGLRCEQYF
TGTGCTAGCAGCTTTATGGGGGGGCTGAGGTGCGAGCAGTACTTC
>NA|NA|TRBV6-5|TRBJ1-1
CASSLGRGLDTEAFF
TGTGCCAGCAGTCTAGGGAGGGGTCTTGACACTGAAGCTTTCTTT
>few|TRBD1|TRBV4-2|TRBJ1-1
CASSQDPRQGRTEAFF
TGTGCCAGCAGCCAAGATCCCCGACAGGGGAGGACTGAAGCTTTCTTT
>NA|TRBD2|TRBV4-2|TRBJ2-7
CASSQEGGSGTGEQYF
TGTGCCAGCAGCCAGGAGGGCGGGAGCGGAACCGGCGAGCAGTACTTC
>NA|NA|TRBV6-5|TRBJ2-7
CASRRGTYEQYF
TGTGCCAGCAGACGCGGAACCTACGAGCAGTACTTC
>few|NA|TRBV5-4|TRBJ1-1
CASSFDSPPNTEAFF
TGTGCCAGCAGCTTTGACAGCCCTCCGAACACTGAAGCTTTCTTT
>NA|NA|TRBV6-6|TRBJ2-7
CASSYLSSYEQYF
TGTGCCAGCAGTTACTTGAGTTCCTACGAGCAGTACTTC
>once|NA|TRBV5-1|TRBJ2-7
CASSPVGGPYEQYF
TGCGCCAGCAGCCCCGTGGGGGGACCCTACGAGCAGTACTTC
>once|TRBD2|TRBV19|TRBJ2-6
CASSSGVGANVLTF
TGTGCCAGCAGTAGCGGGGTCGGGGCCAACGTCCTGACTTTC
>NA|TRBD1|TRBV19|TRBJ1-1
CASPDRGKNTEAFF
TGTGCCAGTCCGGACAGGGGTAAAAACACTGAAGCTTTCTTT
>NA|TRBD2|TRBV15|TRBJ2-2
CATSRERSGGPPGELFF
TGTGCCACCAGCAGAGAACGGAGCGGGGGGCCCCCCGGGGAGCTGTTTTTT
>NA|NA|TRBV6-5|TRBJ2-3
CASSTRGYTDTQYF
TGTGCCAGCAGTACCCGGGGATACACAGATACGCAGTATTTT
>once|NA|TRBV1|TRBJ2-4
CTSSHGLAGDPLAKNIQYF
TGCACCAGCAGCCACGGACTAGCGGGAGACCCCCTAGCCAAAAACATTCAGTACTTC
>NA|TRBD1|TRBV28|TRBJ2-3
CASGDRGPRDTQYF
TGTGCCAGCGGGGACAGGGGCCCTCGGGATACGCAGTATTTT
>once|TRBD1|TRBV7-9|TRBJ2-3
CASSRIPHRGRRTDTQYF
TGTGCCAGTAGCCGAATCCCTCACAGGGGGCGACGAACAGATACGCAGTATTTT
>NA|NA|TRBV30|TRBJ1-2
CAYQRSNYGYTF
TGTGCCTACCAGAGGAGTAACTATGGCTACACCTTC
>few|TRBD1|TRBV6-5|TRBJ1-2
CASSYLGQGRHYGYTF
TGTGCCAGCAGTTACTTAGGACAGGGGCGGCACTATGGCTACACCTTC
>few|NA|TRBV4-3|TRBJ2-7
CASSQEGAGFYEQYF
TGCGCCAGCAGCCAAGAAGGGGCAGGATTCTACGAGCAGTACTTC
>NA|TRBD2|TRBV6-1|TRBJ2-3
CASSGTGLAGRTDTQYF
TGTGCCAGCAGTGGAACGGGACTAGCGGGAAGGACAGATACGCAGTATTTT
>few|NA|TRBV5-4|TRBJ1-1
CASSAGFLNTEAFF
TGTGCCAGCAGCGCCGGGTTCCTGAACACTGAAGCTTTCTTT
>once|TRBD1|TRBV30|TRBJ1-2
CAWLIGQGSGYTF
TGTGCCTGGCTAATAGGACAGGGGAGTGGCTACACCTTC
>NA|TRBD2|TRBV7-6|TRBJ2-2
CASSARLAGARTGELFF
TGTGCCAGCAGCGCTAGACTAGCGGGGGCCCGGACCGGGGAGCTGTTTTTT
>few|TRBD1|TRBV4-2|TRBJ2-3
CASSQERRTGGTDTQYF
TGTGCCAGCAGCCAAGAACGCCGAACAGGGGGCACAGATACGCAGTATTTT
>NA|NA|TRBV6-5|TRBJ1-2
CASSYSEGSGGYTF
TGTGCCAGCAGTTACTCAGAGGGTTCCGGGGGCTACACCTTC
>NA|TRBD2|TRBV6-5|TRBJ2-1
CASSYRLAANEQFF
TGTGCCAGCAGTTACCGACTAGCTGCCAATGAGCAGTTCTTC
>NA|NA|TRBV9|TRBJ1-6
CASSGRDLYNSPLHF
TGTGCCAGCAGCGGACGGGATTTATATAATTCACCCCTCCACTTT
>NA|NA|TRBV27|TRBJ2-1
CARGQGGHCPIRRCSSEQFF
TGTGCCAGGGGGCAGGGAGGACATTGCCCTATTAGGCGTTGTAGTTCTGAGCAGTTCTTC
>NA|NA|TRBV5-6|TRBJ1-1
CASSLIGGTEAFF
TGTGCCAGCAGCTTGATAGGGGGCACTGAAGCTTTCTTT
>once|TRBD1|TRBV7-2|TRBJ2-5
CASSPDRGYKTQYF
TGTGCCAGCAGCCCGGACAGGGGGTATAAGACCCAGTACTTC
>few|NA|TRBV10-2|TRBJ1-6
CASIGQPNSPLHF
TGCGCCAGCATCGGACAGCCTAATTCACCCCTCCACTTT
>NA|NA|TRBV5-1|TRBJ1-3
CASSPPDEGTIYF
TGCGCCAGCAGCCCGCCGGACGAGGGCACCATATATTTT
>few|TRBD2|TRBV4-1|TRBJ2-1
CASSQDIASGGARYNEQFF
TGCGCCAGCAGCCAAGATATAGCTAGCGGGGGGGCTCGCTACAATGAGCAGTTCTTC
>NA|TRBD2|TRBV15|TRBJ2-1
CATSRDSASGPSYNEQFF
TGTGCCACCAGCAGAGATAGTGCTAGCGGACCCTCCTACAATGAGCAGTTCTTC
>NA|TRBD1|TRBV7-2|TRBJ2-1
CASSFGQGSYNEQFF
TGTGCCAGCAGCTTCGGACAGGGATCCTACAATGAGCAGTTCTTC
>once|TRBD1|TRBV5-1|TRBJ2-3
CASSLGTGTSTDTQYF
TGCGCCAGCAGCTTGGGGACAGGAACTAGCACAGATACGCAGTATTTT
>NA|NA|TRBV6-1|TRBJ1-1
CASSPLRETEAFF
TGTGCCAGCAGTCCCCTTAGGGAGACTGAAGCTTTCTTT
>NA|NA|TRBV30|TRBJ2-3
CAWSPAGPTDTQYF
TGTGCCTGGAGTCCTGCAGGTCCCACAGATACGCAGTATTTT
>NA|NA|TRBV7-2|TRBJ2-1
CASSLPFDNEQFF
TGTGCCAGCAGCCTTCCTTTCGACAATGAGCAGTTCTTC
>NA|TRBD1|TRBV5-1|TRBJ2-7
CASSFRDREYEQYF
TGCGCCAGCAGCTTCCGGGACAGGGAATACGAGCAGTACTTC
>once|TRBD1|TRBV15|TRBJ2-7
CATSQTGDRYEQYF
TGTGCCACCAGCCAAACAGGGGACAGGTACGAGCAGTACTTC